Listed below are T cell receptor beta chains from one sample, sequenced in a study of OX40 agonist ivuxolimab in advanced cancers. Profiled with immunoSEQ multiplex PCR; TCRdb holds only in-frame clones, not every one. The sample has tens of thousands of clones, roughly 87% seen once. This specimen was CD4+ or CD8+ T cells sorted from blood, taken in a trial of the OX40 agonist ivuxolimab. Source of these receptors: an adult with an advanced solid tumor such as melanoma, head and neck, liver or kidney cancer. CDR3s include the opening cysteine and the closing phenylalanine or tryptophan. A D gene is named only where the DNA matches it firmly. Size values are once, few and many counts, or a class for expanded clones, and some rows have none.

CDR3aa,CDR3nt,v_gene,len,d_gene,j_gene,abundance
CASSFESGSSYEQYF,TGTGCCAGCAGTTTTGAGTCGGGCTCTTCCTACGAGCAGTACTTC,TRBV2,15,-,TRBJ2-7,-
CASSFRGIQQFF,TGTGCCAGCAGTTTTAGGGGGATCCAGCAGTTCTTC,TRBV11-2,12,-,TRBJ2-1,-
CASSLTTGKGTEAFF,TGTGCCAGCAGCTTAACTACAGGGAAGGGGACTGAAGCTTTCTTT,TRBV7-6,15,-,TRBJ1-1,-
CASSSGLALAKNIQYF,TGTGCCAGCAGTTCAGGACTAGCGCTAGCCAAAAACATTCAGTACTTC,TRBV6-6,16,TRBD2,TRBJ2-4,-
CASSPRNTIYF,TGTGCCAGCAGTCCTAGAAACACCATATATTTT,TRBV11-2,11,-,TRBJ1-3,-
CASGRSGSGDYEQYF,TGTGCCAGCGGTCGTAGCGGGAGCGGTGACTACGAGCAGTACTTC,TRBV6-5,15,TRBD2,TRBJ2-7,-
CASSLAVVAGGNEQYF,TGCGCCAGCAGCTTGGCCGTGGTAGCGGGAGGCAACGAGCAGTACTTC,TRBV5-1,16,TRBD2,TRBJ2-7,once
CASSIQRQTNTGELFF,TGTGCCAGTAGTATCCAGAGACAGACTAACACCGGGGAGCTGTTTTTT,TRBV19,16,-,TRBJ2-2,-
CASSVTSLPTDTQYF,TGTGCCAGCAGTGTGACTAGCCTCCCCACAGATACGCAGTATTTT,TRBV6-1,15,TRBD2,TRBJ2-3,-
CAWSSRQGMGQYF,TGTGCCTGGAGTAGTCGACAGGGGATGGGGCAGTACTTC,TRBV30,13,TRBD1,TRBJ2-7,-
CASSLSVRRCAFF,TGTGCCAGCAGCTTGTCCGTTAGACGGTGCGCTTTCTTT,TRBV5-8,13,-,TRBJ1-1,-
CASSVEGTSDSYEQYF,TGTGCCAGCAGCGTTGAAGGGACTAGCGACTCCTACGAGCAGTACTTC,TRBV7-2,16,TRBD2,TRBJ2-7,-
CASSMRTDNQPQHF,TGTGCCAGTAGTATGCGGACAGACAATCAGCCCCAGCATTTT,TRBV19,14,-,TRBJ1-5,-
CASSRNPRSTDEQYF,TGCGCCAGCAGCCGGAATCCCCGCTCTACCGACGAGCAGTACTTC,TRBV5-1,15,-,TRBJ2-7,few
CASSRSAAGTGDGYTF,TGTGCCAGCAGCCGGTCAGCCGCCGGGACAGGGGATGGCTACACCTTC,TRBV14,16,TRBD1,TRBJ1-2,-
CASSFSRASGKDEQFF,TGTGCCAGCAGTTTTTCCAGGGCTAGCGGGAAGGATGAGCAGTTCTTC,TRBV7-9,16,TRBD2,TRBJ2-1,-
CASNSRAVDEKLFF,TGTGCCAGCAACTCGAGGGCAGTTGATGAAAAACTGTTTTTT,TRBV28,14,-,TRBJ1-4,-
CAWTPGQGNEQFF,TGTGCCTGGACTCCCGGACAGGGCAATGAGCAGTTCTTC,TRBV30,13,TRBD1,TRBJ2-1,-
CATSRRQRNTIYF,TGTGCCACCAGCAGGCGTCAGCGAAACACCATATATTTT,TRBV15,13,-,TRBJ1-3,-
CAWSVKGGPYEQYF,TGTGCCTGGAGTGTAAAGGGGGGGCCCTACGAGCAGTACTTC,TRBV30,14,-,TRBJ2-7,-
CASKLTGQETQYF,TGTGCCAGCAAGTTGACAGGGCAAGAGACCCAGTACTTC,TRBV25-1,13,TRBD1,TRBJ2-5,-
CASSVNSMNTEAFF,TGTGCCAGCAGTGTAAACAGTATGAACACTGAAGCTTTCTTT,TRBV6-4,14,-,TRBJ1-1,few
CASSLLNYEQYF,TGTGCCAGCAGCCTCCTAAACTACGAGCAGTACTTC,TRBV7-9,12,-,TRBJ2-7,-
CASSLFGTTIYVAYNEQFF,TGTGCCAGCAGCTTATTTGGGACTACAATATACGTAGCCTACAATGAGCAGTTCTTC,TRBV7-9,19,TRBD2,TRBJ2-1,once
CASSQEAAGGPNEQYF,TGTGCCAGCAGCCAAGAGGCAGCGGGAGGCCCCAACGAGCAGTACTTC,TRBV5-4,16,TRBD2,TRBJ2-7,once
CASSYDGVFAGELFF,TGTGCCAGCAGTTATGACGGGGTGTTCGCCGGGGAGCTGTTTTTT,TRBV6-6,15,-,TRBJ2-2,-
CAWSVLVGKLFF,TGTGCCTGGAGTGTATTAGTGGGAAAACTGTTTTTT,TRBV30,12,-,TRBJ1-4,-
CSPIGGYTF,TGCAGTCCAATAGGTGGCTACACCTTC,TRBV20-1,9,-,TRBJ1-2,few
CAWITGPIGYTF,TGTGCCTGGATTACAGGCCCGATCGGCTACACCTTC,TRBV30,12,-,TRBJ1-2,-
CASSLQSNTGELFF,TGTGCCAGCAGTCTACAGAGCAACACCGGGGAGCTGTTTTTT,TRBV6-6,14,-,TRBJ2-2,-
CASSLEVGFLGPRLDEQYF,TGTGCCAGCAGCTTAGAAGTAGGTTTCCTGGGACCGCGGTTGGACGAGCAGTACTTC,TRBV7-9,19,-,TRBJ2-7,-
CASIKAGTDTQYF,TGTGCCAGCATTAAAGCGGGAACAGATACGCAGTATTTT,TRBV6-5,13,TRBD2,TRBJ2-3,-
CASSPETGGQPQHF,TGTGCCAGCTCACCCGAGACAGGGGGTCAGCCCCAGCATTTT,TRBV18,14,TRBD1,TRBJ1-5,few
CASSKGLAGLQETQYF,TGTGCCAGCAGCAAGGGACTAGCGGGGTTACAAGAGACCCAGTACTTC,TRBV28,16,TRBD2,TRBJ2-5,-
CASSQEASDGQPQHF,TGCGCCAGCAGCCAAGAAGCCTCGGATGGTCAGCCCCAGCATTTT,TRBV4-1,15,-,TRBJ1-5,-
CASSPRLASSYNEQFF,TGCGCCAGCAGCCCCCGACTAGCGAGCTCCTACAATGAGCAGTTCTTC,TRBV4-1,16,TRBD2,TRBJ2-1,-
CASSGGGANTGELFF,TGTGCCAGCAGTGGAGGGGGTGCGAACACCGGGGAGCTGTTTTTT,TRBV28,15,-,TRBJ2-2,-
CSGGGLAFF,TGCAGTGGGGGTGGGTTAGCTTTCTTT,TRBV20-1,9,-,TRBJ1-1,few
CSVQSSAPNTGELFF,TGCAGCGTTCAATCTAGCGCGCCTAACACCGGGGAGCTGTTTTTT,TRBV29-1,15,-,TRBJ2-2,-
CASLTGYGNYGYTF,TGTGCCAGTTTAACAGGGTACGGTAACTATGGCTACACCTTC,TRBV28,14,-,TRBJ1-2,-
CASSPGLGQGAREQYF,TGTGCCAGCAGCCCCGGCCTGGGACAGGGGGCGAGGGAGCAGTACTTC,TRBV9,16,TRBD1,TRBJ2-7,-
CASSQDRVANYGYTF,TGCGCCAGCAGCCAAGATCGGGTAGCTAACTATGGCTACACCTTC,TRBV4-3,15,-,TRBJ1-2,-
CASSLGRRNTEAFF,TGTGCCAGCAGCCTAGGACGGAGAAACACTGAAGCTTTCTTT,TRBV4-2,14,-,TRBJ1-1,once
CASSSIYNEQFF,TGTGCCAGCAGTTCGATATACAATGAGCAATTCTTC,TRBV6-5,12,-,TRBJ2-1,-
CASSAGHSQETQYF,TGTGCCAGCAGCGCGGGACACTCACAAGAGACCCAGTACTTC,TRBV5-4,14,-,TRBJ2-5,once
CASSLQGLYGYTF,TGTGCCAGCAGCCTTCAGGGTCTTTATGGCTACACCTTC,TRBV7-9,13,-,TRBJ1-2,-
CASSRRTGETQYF,TGTGCCAGCAGTAGACGGACTGGGGAGACCCAGTACTTC,TRBV25-1,13,-,TRBJ2-5,-
CASSLRTETKPNGYTF,TGCGCCAGCAGCCTTCGGACAGAAACAAAGCCGAATGGCTACACCTTC,TRBV5-1,16,-,TRBJ1-2,once
CASSLGQDYEQYF,TGTGCCAGCAGCTTAGGGCAGGACTACGAGCAGTACTTC,TRBV7-2,13,-,TRBJ2-7,-
CAWDRVSGNTIYF,TGTGCCTGGGACAGGGTCTCTGGAAACACCATATATTTT,TRBV30,13,TRBD1,TRBJ1-3,-
CASSRPSTYEQYF,TGTGCCAGCAGCCGCCCATCAACCTACGAGCAGTACTTC,TRBV7-2,13,-,TRBJ2-7,-
CASSLVTGDYEQYF,TGTGCCAGCAGCTTAGTTACAGGGGACTACGAGCAGTACTTC,TRBV7-2,14,TRBD1,TRBJ2-7,-
CASSLITGITGELFF,TGTGCCAGCAGCTTAATTACAGGGATCACCGGGGAGCTGTTTTTT,TRBV11-1,15,-,TRBJ2-2,-
CASSGDFNEKLFF,TGTGCCAGCAGCGGGGATTTTAATGAAAAACTGTTTTTT,TRBV6-1,13,-,TRBJ1-4,-